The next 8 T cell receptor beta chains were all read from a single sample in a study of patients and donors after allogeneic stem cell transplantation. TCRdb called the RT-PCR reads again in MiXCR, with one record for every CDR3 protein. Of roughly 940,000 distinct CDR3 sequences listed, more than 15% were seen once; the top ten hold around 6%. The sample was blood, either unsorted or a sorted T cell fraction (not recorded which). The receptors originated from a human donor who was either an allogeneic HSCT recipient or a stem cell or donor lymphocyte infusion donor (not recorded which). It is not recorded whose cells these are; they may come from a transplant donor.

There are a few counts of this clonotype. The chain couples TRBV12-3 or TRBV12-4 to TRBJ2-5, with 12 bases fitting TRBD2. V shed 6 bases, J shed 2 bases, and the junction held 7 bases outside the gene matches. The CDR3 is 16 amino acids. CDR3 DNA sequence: TGTGCCAGCAGGGGACTAGCGGGCCAGGGGCAAGAGACCCAGTACTTC. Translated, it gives CASRGLAGQGQETQYF.

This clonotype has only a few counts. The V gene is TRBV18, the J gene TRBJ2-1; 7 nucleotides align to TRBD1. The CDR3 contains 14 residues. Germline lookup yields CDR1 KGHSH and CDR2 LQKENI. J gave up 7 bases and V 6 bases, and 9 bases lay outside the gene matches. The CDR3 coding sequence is TGTGCCAGCTCGGATACAGGGGTGGTAAATGAGCAGTTCTTC. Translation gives CASSDTGVVNEQFF.

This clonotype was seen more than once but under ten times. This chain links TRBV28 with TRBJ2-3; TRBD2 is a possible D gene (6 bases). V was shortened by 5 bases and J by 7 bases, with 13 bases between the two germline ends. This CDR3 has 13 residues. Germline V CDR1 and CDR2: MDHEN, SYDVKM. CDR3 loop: CASSGPGANTQYF. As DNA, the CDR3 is TGTGCCAGCAGTGGACCGGGAGCCAATACGCAGTATTTT.

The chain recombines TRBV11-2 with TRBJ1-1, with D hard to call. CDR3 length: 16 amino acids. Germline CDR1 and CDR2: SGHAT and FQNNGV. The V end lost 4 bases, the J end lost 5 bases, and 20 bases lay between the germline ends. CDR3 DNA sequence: TGTGCCAGCAGCTCCTACCTCCCACGGCCGACTACTGAAGCTTTCTTT. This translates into CASSSYLPRPTTEAFF. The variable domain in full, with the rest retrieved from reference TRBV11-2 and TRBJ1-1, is EAGVAQSPRYKIIEKRQSVAFWCNPISGHATLYWYQQILGQGPKLLIQFQNNGVVDDSQLPKDRFSAERLKGVDSTLKIQPAKLEDSAVYLCASSSYLPRPTTEAFFGQGTRLTVV.

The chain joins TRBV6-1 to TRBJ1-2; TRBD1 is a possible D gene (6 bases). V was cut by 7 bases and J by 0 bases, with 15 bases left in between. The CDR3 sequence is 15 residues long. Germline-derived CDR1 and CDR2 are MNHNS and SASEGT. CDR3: CASTQGDMSNYGYTF. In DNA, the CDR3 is TGTGCCAGCACCCAAGGGGACATGTCTAACTATGGCTACACCTTC.

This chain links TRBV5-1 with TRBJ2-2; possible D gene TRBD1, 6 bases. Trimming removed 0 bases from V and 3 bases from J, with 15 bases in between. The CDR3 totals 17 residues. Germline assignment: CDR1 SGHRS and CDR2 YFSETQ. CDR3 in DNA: TGCGCCAGCAGCTTGGTTATTTGGGACACAGACACCGGGGAGCTGTTTTTT. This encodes CASSLVIWDTDTGELFF.

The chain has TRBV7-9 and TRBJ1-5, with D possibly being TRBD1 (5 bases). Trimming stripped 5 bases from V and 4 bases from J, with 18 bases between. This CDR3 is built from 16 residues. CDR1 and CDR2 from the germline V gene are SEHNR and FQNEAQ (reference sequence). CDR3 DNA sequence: TGTGCCAGCAGCATGGAGGGGTGGGAGGGAAATCAGCCCCAGCATTTT. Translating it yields CASSMEGWEGNQPQHF.

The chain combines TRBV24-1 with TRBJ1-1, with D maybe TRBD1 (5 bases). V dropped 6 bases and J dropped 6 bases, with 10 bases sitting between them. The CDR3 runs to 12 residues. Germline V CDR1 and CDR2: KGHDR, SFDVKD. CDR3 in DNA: TGTGCCACCAGTCGCGGGGGAGCTGAAGCTTTCTTT. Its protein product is CATSRGGAEAFF.